This is a list of T cell receptor beta chains from one sample in a study of Graves' ophthalmopathy and Graves' hyperthyroidism. Each CDR3 protein gets one entry after TCRdb re-called the multiplex PCR reads with MiXCR. In the table there are roughly 420,000 distinct CDR3 sequences, under 25% of which are singletons. The sample comprised peripheral blood. Receptors originate from a young woman with stable Graves' hyperthyroidism. Each CDR3 is given with its conserved first and last residue. The D gene is left open where the match is weak. Not every row has a clone size; where given, it reads once, few, many or a size class.

J gene,D gene,V gene,clone size,CDR3 DNA,CDR3 protein
TRBJ2-3,TRBD2,TRBV6-1,many,TGTGCCAGCAGTCCCGGACTAGCCTCAGATACGCAGTATTTT,CASSPGLASDTQYF
TRBJ2-5,-,TRBV12-3/TRBV12-4,many,TGTGCCAGCAGTTTAGCACGGACACAGCAAGAGACCCAGTACTTC,CASSLARTQQETQYF
TRBJ2-5,-,TRBV19,-,TGTGCCAGTAGTATCAGACAGCAGCCTCAAGAGACCCAGTACTTC,CASSIRQQPQETQYF
TRBJ1-1,-,TRBV2,many,TGTGCCAGCAGTGTAGAACAGGAGCTTGAAGCTTTCTTT,CASSVEQELEAFF
TRBJ2-5,-,TRBV2,many,TGTGCCAGCAGTGTATCCCAGGCAGAGACCCAGTACTTC,CASSVSQAETQYF
TRBJ1-2,-,TRBV6-4,-,TGTGCCAGCAGTGACTCCCCCCAGGGGCGCGATGGCTACACCTTC,CASSDSPQGRDGYTF
TRBJ1-1,-,TRBV6-1,-,TGTGCCAGCAGGTCACAGTCTTCCACTGAAGCTTTCTTT,CASRSQSSTEAFF
TRBJ1-5,-,TRBV27,many,TGTGCCAGCAGTTTCCCGGATTGTATGTGGGGGCGAGGCAATCAGCCCCAGCATTTT,CASSFPDCMWGRGNQPQHF
TRBJ1-2,-,TRBV7-8,-,TGTGCCAGCAGTCACACAGCGGAGCCCTATGGCTACACCTTC,CASSHTAEPYGYTF
TRBJ1-5,-,TRBV12-3/TRBV12-4,many,TGTGCCAGCGGAAGGACAGCCAATCAGCCCCAGCATTTT,CASGRTANQPQHF
TRBJ2-5,TRBD2,TRBV7-8,-,TGTGCCAGCAGCTGGCCTCTAGCGGGGCAAGAGACCCAGTACTTC,CASSWPLAGQETQYF
TRBJ2-5,TRBD2,TRBV12-3/TRBV12-4,many,TGTGCCAGCAGTTTGGAAGCGGGAGGGATCCGGGAGACCCAGTACTTC,CASSLEAGGIRETQYF
TRBJ1-1,-,TRBV6-5,many,TGTGCCAGCAGTTACATGGAGGGGAACACTGAAGCTTTCTTT,CASSYMEGNTEAFF
TRBJ2-7,-,TRBV7-8,many,TGTGCCAGCAGCTTAATGGCAAGGACAGCTTACGAGCAGTACTTC,CASSLMARTAYEQYF
TRBJ1-3,-,TRBV29-1,many,TGCAGCGTTGAACCTCGACGGGACCACTCTGGAAACACCATATATTTT,CSVEPRRDHSGNTIYF
TRBJ1-1,-,TRBV7-8,once,TGTGCCAGCAGCCCAACTGAAGCTTTCTTT,CASSPTEAFF
TRBJ1-2,TRBD1,TRBV12-3/TRBV12-4,few,TGTGCCAGCAGGGACAGGAACGAATATGGCTACACCTTC,CASRDRNEYGYTF
TRBJ2-7,-,TRBV13,many,TGTGCCAGCAGCTCCTCTTCCCTCTACGAGCAGTACTTC,CASSSSSLYEQYF
TRBJ2-7,TRBD2,TRBV3-1,few,TGTGCCAGCAGCGTAGCCGGACTAGTATCCCACGAGCAGTACTTC,CASSVAGLVSHEQYF
TRBJ1-6,-,TRBV28,-,TGTGCCAGCAGTTTACTGGGCCAGAAAATTAATTCACCCCTCCACTTT,CASSLLGQKINSPLHF
TRBJ2-5,-,TRBV3-1,many,TGTGCCAGCAGCCAAGTGTGGGCTCTCCAAGAGACCCAGTACTTC,CASSQVWALQETQYF
TRBJ1-2,-,TRBV14,many,TGTGCCAGCAGCCAGGGGGACGGACCTGGCTACACCTTC,CASSQGDGPGYTF
TRBJ2-5,-,TRBV9,few,TGTGCCAGCAGCGTAGGGGTTAGACAAGAGACCCAGTACTTC,CASSVGVRQETQYF
TRBJ2-2,-,TRBV19,few,TGTGCCAGTAGTATAGCTGTAGTTACCGGGGAGCTGTTTTTT,CASSIAVVTGELFF
TRBJ1-2,-,TRBV27,many,TGTGCCAGCAGGTCTCCGAACTATGGCTACACCTTC,CASRSPNYGYTF
TRBJ1-5,-,TRBV20-1,many,TGCAGTGCTTACAGTCAGAGCAATCAGCCCCAGCATTTT,CSAYSQSNQPQHF
TRBJ2-7,TRBD1,TRBV6-5,many,TGTGCCAGCAGAATCCTGACAGGGGTCGGCTCCTACGAGCAGTACTTC,CASRILTGVGSYEQYF
TRBJ2-5,-,TRBV24-1,many,TGTGCCACCAGTGTCCCGGAGAGCCAGTACTTC,CATSVPESQYF
TRBJ2-5,TRBD1,TRBV19,many,TGTGCCAGTAGTATTCCCCGCCGGACAGGGCAAGAGACCCAGTACTTC,CASSIPRRTGQETQYF
TRBJ2-4,-,TRBV20-1,many,TGCAGTGCTAGCAGACCGCCGGACCGGGCCCAGTACTTC,CSASRPPDRAQYF
TRBJ2-4,-,TRBV3-1,few,TGTGCCAGCAGTCAGCGGTCCAAAAACATTCAGTACTTC,CASSQRSKNIQYF
TRBJ2-4,TRBD2,TRBV18,-,TGTGCCAGCTCACCTCCGTTAGCGGGAGGCCAAGGAGCCAAAAACATTCAGTACTTC,CASSPPLAGGQGAKNIQYF
TRBJ1-5,-,TRBV6-1,-,TGTGCCAGCCTTGGGGGGTATAGGAATCAGCCCCAGCATTTT,CASLGGYRNQPQHF
TRBJ2-7,-,TRBV7-6,-,TGTGCCAGCAGCCCCCATCGTGGAGGGGAGCAGTACTTC,CASSPHRGGEQYF
TRBJ2-7,-,TRBV2,-,TGTGCCAGCAGACGTACGAACAGCGTCTACGAGCAGTACTTC,CASRRTNSVYEQYF
TRBJ1-5,-,TRBV2,many,TGTGCCAGCAGTGATGAGGAAAATCAGCCCCAGCATTTT,CASSDEENQPQHF
TRBJ2-2,TRBD1,TRBV19,few,TGTGCCAGCAAACGGGACAGGGGAATTGCCGGGGAGCTGTTTTTT,CASKRDRGIAGELFF
TRBJ1-5,-,TRBV20-1,many,TGCAGTGCTATAAACCCCGGGTTAGACAAGGCGGATCAGCCCCAGCATTTT,CSAINPGLDKADQPQHF
TRBJ2-2,-,TRBV6-1,many,TGTGCCAGCAGTCCGAGGCCAGGGATCACCGGGGAGCTGTTTTTT,CASSPRPGITGELFF
TRBJ1-1,-,TRBV15,-,TGTGCCACCAGCAGAGATTGGGCCGACACTGAAGCTTTCTTT,CATSRDWADTEAFF
TRBJ2-6,-,TRBV24-1,-,TGTGCCACCGGACCGGGACCCAGAGTGTCTTATGGGGCCAACGTCCTGACTTTC,CATGPGPRVSYGANVLTF
TRBJ1-1,TRBD1,TRBV3-1,many,TGTGCCAGCAGCCAAGGGAGGGACAGTGAAGCTTTCTTT,CASSQGRDSEAFF
TRBJ1-5,-,TRBV11-2,-,TGCGCCAGCAGCTTAGGGTCAGGCCATCAGCCCCAGCATTTT,CASSLGSGHQPQHF
TRBJ1-1,TRBD1,TRBV28,-,TGTGCCAGCAGCCCACGGGGGACAGGGGTCGCCATGAACACTGAAGCTTTCTTT,CASSPRGTGVAMNTEAFF
TRBJ1-1,TRBD1,TRBV7-8,many,TGTGCCAGCAGCTTAGTAGGTTTAGGGGACAGGGGAGACACTGAAGCTTTCTTT,CASSLVGLGDRGDTEAFF
TRBJ2-7,-,TRBV12-3/TRBV12-4,few,TGTGCCAGCAGTTTGGTACAGGCCTCCGAGCAGTACTTC,CASSLVQASEQYF
TRBJ1-5,-,TRBV6-5,many,TGTGCCAGCTTACTTTCGGGGGCAGGGATTATGATTCAGCCCCAGCATTTT,CASLLSGAGIMIQPQHF
TRBJ2-7,TRBD1,TRBV7-9,few,TGTGCCAGCAGCCAGGACAGGGGGAAGCAGTACTTC,CASSQDRGKQYF
TRBJ2-7,-,TRBV7-2,-,TGTGCCAGCAGCTTAGCCCCAGCTACCTACGAGCAGTACTTC,CASSLAPATYEQYF
TRBJ1-5,-,TRBV6-1,-,TGTGCCAGCAGTGAAGCAATAGTAGGCAATCAGCCCCAGCATTTT,CASSEAIVGNQPQHF
TRBJ1-6,TRBD1,TRBV10-3,once,TGTGCCATCAGTGAGTGGGACAGGGGGCAAAATTCACCCCTCCACTTT,CAISEWDRGQNSPLHF
TRBJ2-2,-,TRBV27,-,TGTGCCAGCAGAATATCCCTGACAGGTGGCGGGGAGCTGTTTTTT,CASRISLTGGGELFF
TRBJ1-2,-,TRBV6-1,-,TGTGCCAGCAGTAATGGACTGGCCTATGGCTACACCTTC,CASSNGLAYGYTF